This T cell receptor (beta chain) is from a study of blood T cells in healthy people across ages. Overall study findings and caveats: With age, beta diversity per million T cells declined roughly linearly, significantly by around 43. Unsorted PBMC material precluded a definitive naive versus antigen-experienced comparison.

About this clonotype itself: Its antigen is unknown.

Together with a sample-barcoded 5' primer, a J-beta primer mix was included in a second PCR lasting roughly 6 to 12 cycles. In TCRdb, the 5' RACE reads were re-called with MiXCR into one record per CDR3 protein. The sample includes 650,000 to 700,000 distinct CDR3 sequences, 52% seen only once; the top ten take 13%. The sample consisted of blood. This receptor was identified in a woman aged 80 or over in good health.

DNA of the CDR3: TGTGCCAGCAGTGCTGACAGGGGGAATCCAAAACTGTTTTTT. It is translated as CASSADRGNPKLFF. V gene TRBV25-1 combines with J gene TRBJ1-4, with TRBD1 matching 9 bases. This CDR3 is built from 14 residues. Trimming at V came to 4 bases and at J to 10 bases, leaving 7 bases not matched to a gene. Germline loops: CDR1 MGHDK, CDR2 SYGVNS.